These T cell receptor beta chains were read from a single sample in a study of blood T cell dynamics during melanoma immunotherapy. The table came from immunoSEQ multiplex PCR; TCRdb's copy has only in-frame clones and leaves some out. The table lists nearly 7,000 clones, 70% to 90% of them singletons. The material was blood, obtained from a patient treated with checkpoint blockade. The receptors originated from a human donor with melanoma. Some clones in this sample may be carry-over from other donors' samples. The CDR3 runs from the conserved cysteine through the conserved F or W. The D gene is left open where the match is weak. Expanded clones are given a class, and other clones once, few, many or no size at all.

j_call d_call v_call clone_size cdr3_aa cdr3_nt
TRBJ1-2 - TRBV28 once CASLRANYGYTF TGTGCCAGCCTAAGGGCTAACTATGGCTACACCTTC
TRBJ2-7 TRBD1 TRBV5-1 - CASSYGQGYYEQYF TGCGCCAGCAGCTATGGACAGGGGTACTACGAGCAGTACTTC
TRBJ2-5 TRBD2 TRBV11-1 - CASSATLAGGHQETQYF TGTGCCAGCAGCGCAACACTAGCGGGGGGTCATCAAGAGACCCAGTACTTC
TRBJ1-5 - TRBV9 few CASSVGGHQNQPQHF TGTGCCAGCAGCGTAGGGGGACACCAAAATCAGCCCCAGCATTTT
TRBJ2-3 TRBD2 TRBV2 - CASSEGTSSTDTQYF TGTGCCAGCAGTGAAGGGACTAGCAGCACAGATACGCAGTATTTT
TRBJ2-7 TRBD1 TRBV5-1 - CASSSGGTGISYEQYF TGCGCCAGCAGCTCCGGTGGGACAGGGATTTCCTACGAGCAGTACTTC
TRBJ2-5 - TRBV28 - CASSLGGAYRNSPQETQYF TGTGCCAGCAGTTTAGGGGGGGCTTACAGGAATTCTCCACAAGAGACCCAGTACTTC
TRBJ1-2 - TRBV5-6 - CASSLAPGLNYGYTF TGTGCCAGCAGCTTGGCCCCGGGTTTGAACTATGGCTACACCTTC
TRBJ2-4 - TRBV7-8 - CASSFVGGRAEYF TGTGCCAGCAGCTTCGTAGGGGGGAGGGCCGAGTACTTC
TRBJ1-1 - TRBV6-1 - CASRVTKSDTEAFF TGTGCCAGCAGGGTCACAAAGAGTGACACTGAGGCTTTCTTT
TRBJ2-7 - TRBV4-3 - CASSQDKTSSYEQCF TGCGCCAGCAGCCAAGATAAGACGAGCTCCTACGAGCAGTGCTTC
TRBJ2-5 - TRBV5-3 - CARSRGVETQYF TGTGCCAGAAGCCGCGGCGTAGAGACCCAGTACTTC
TRBJ2-7 - TRBV7-5 - CASSLASGSYEQYF TGTGCCAGCAGCTTAGCTTCGGGTTCCTACGAGCAGTACTTC
TRBJ2-7 TRBD2 TRBV5-1 - CASRVGTSGEYEQYF TGCGCCAGCAGAGTAGGTACTAGCGGGGAGTACGAGCAGTACTTC
TRBJ2-1 - TRBV15 - CATSRGWDTAYNEQFF TGTGCCACCAGCAGAGGTTGGGATACCGCCTACAATGAGCAGTTCTTC
TRBJ2-7 - TRBV28 large CASSLGLAVYEQYF TGTGCCAGCAGTTTAGGACTTGCCGTATACGAGCAGTACTTC
TRBJ2-3 - TRBV16 - CASSQSRVITDTQYF TGTGCCAGCAGCCAATCGCGAGTCATTACAGATACGCAGTATTTT
TRBJ1-5 - TRBV7-9 - CASSPSGGINQPQHF TGTGCCAGCAGCCCCTCCGGGGGGATCAATCAGCCCCAGCATTTT
TRBJ2-2 - TRBV4-1 - CASSRDPGTGELFF TGCGCCAGCAGCCGCGACCCGGGCACCGGGGAGCTGTTTTTT
TRBJ1-5 - TRBV19 - CASSIGGAQPQHF TGTGCCAGTAGTATCGGGGGGGCCCAGCCCCAGCATTTT
TRBJ2-1 TRBD2 TRBV6-5 - CASSTGTSGPYPKFF TGTGCCAGCAGTACGGGGACTAGCGGCCCCTACCCGAAGTTCTTC
TRBJ2-3 TRBD1 TRBV5-1 - CASSFGQAADTQYF TGCGCCAGCAGCTTCGGACAGGCGGCGGATACGCAGTATTTT
TRBJ2-7 TRBD1 TRBV5-1 - CASSRGTGQSRYEQYF TGCGCCAGCAGCCGGGGGACAGGGCAAAGTCGCTACGAGCAGTACTTC
TRBJ1-6 TRBD1 TRBV4-1 - CASSQIAGQGIVSPLHF TGCGCCAGCAGCCAGATTGCCGGACAGGGGATTGTTTCACCCCTCCACTTT
TRBJ2-5 - TRBV7-3 - CASSLTHGGRGGETQYF TGTGCCAGCAGCTTAACCCACGGGGGTCGCGGGGGCGAGACCCAGTACTTC
TRBJ2-6 - TRBV2 - CASSERGAGANVLTF TGTGCCAGCAGTGAACGCGGGGCTGGGGCCAACGTCCTGACTTTC
TRBJ1-3 - TRBV5-1 - CASSWTGPTSGNTIYF TGCGCCAGCAGCTGGACCGGGCCCACCTCTGGAAACACCATATATTTT
TRBJ2-2 - TRBV11-2 once CASSLSVNTGELFF TGTGCCAGCAGCTTGTCCGTAAACACCGGGGAGCTGTTTTTT
TRBJ1-6 - TRBV5-1 - CASSLGRGKNSPLHF TGCGCCAGCAGTCTAGGCCGGGGGAAAAATTCACCCCTCCACTTT
TRBJ2-5 TRBD2 TRBV5-1 - CASSLVTGGGAETQYF TGCGCCAGCAGCTTGGTTACCGGGGGGGGCGCGGAGACCCAGTACTTC
TRBJ2-3 - TRBV6-1 - CASTIAPGADTQYF TGTGCCAGCACAATAGCCCCGGGCGCAGATACGCAGTATTTT
TRBJ2-3 - TRBV7-9 - CASSWRQTDTQYF TGTGCCAGCAGCTGGAGACAGACAGATACGCAGTATTTT
TRBJ2-6 - TRBV18 - CASSAGSPGANVLTF TGTGCCAGCTCGGCAGGGTCCCCTGGGGCCAACGTCCTGACTTTC
TRBJ2-2 - TRBV28 once CASSLGQNTGELFF TGTGCCAGCAGTTTGGGGCAGAACACCGGGGAGCTGTTTTTT
TRBJ2-7 TRBD2 TRBV5-4 - CASSSPSGGGYEQYF TGTGCCAGCAGCTCTCCCTCGGGGGGGGGTTACGAGCAGTACTTC
TRBJ2-7 TRBD2 TRBV27 - CASSPGTSAYEQYF TGTGCCAGCAGTCCCGGGACTAGCGCCTACGAGCAGTACTTC
TRBJ2-1 TRBD1 TRBV30 - CAWSNPGQGRGEQFF TGTGCCTGGAGTAACCCCGGACAGGGAAGGGGTGAGCAGTTCTTC